Here is one TCR beta chain with its context. Its antigen remains unknown. The data derive from a study of cytomegalovirus exposure and HLA in healthy donors. Here immunoSEQ multiplex PCR was the method, and the copy in TCRdb shows in-frame clones only, minus some. Of around 300,000 clones in the sample, about 86% were seen once. Trimming took 7 bases from V and 0 from J, leaving 12 bases between them. The CDR3 has 14 amino acids. Germline V CDR1 and CDR2: ENHRY, SYGVKD. Overall study results and limits: Subsequent analysis showed first-cohort TCR clusters tending to co-occur in some 120 validation repertoires.

The sequenced sample was PBMCs. The rearrangement links TRBV10-3 to TRBJ1-1; D is unclear. This TCR was sampled from a woman between 18 and 29 years old in good health and CMV-seronegative. CDR3 DNA sequence: TGTGCCATCACTCAGGAAGGCTTGAACACTGAAGCTTTCTTT. Translated, it gives CAITQEGLNTEAFF.